Shown below are 23 T cell receptor beta chains from a single sample sequenced in a study of human T cells and chemical hapten exposure. TCRdb called the RACE reads again in MiXCR, with one record for every CDR3 protein. Of fewer than 500,000 distinct CDR3 sequences listed, 4.8% were seen once; the top ten hold under 2.5%. Sample time point: patch test 1, 2 weeks after DPC sensitization. Treatment indicated: therapeutic diphenylcyclopropenone sensitization with weekly scalp DPC. Sequencing used whole blood, obtained in connection with sensitization to the hapten diphenylcyclopropenone (DPC). The receptors here all came from a woman aged 50 to 60 with alopecia areata. Some clones in this sample may be carry-over from other donors' samples.

This clonotype was seen a handful of times. The chain has TRBV10-3 and TRBJ2-5, with TRBD2 identical over 8 bases. The CDR3 extends over 14 amino acids. J gave up 4 bases and V 11 bases, and 12 bases lay outside the gene matches. Germline V gene lookup returns CDR1 ENHRY and CDR2 SYGVKD. As DNA, the CDR3 is TGTGCCTCCCACGGGGGGGCCGGGGTAGAGACCCAGTACTTC. Translated, it gives CASHGGAGVETQYF.

In this sample, this clonotype turned up many times. The rearrangement uses TRBV20-1 and TRBJ2-6; possible D gene TRBD2, 5 bases. The length of the CDR3 is 18 residues. Germline CDR1 and CDR2: DFQATT and SNEGSKA (reference sequence). Trimming removed 5 bases at V and 2 bases at J, with 22 bases between. Here the CDR3 DNA reads TGCAGTGCTGAATTCGGACGGAGGACCGGCACTGGGGCCAACGTCCTGACTTTC. This codes for CSAEFGRRTGTGANVLTF.

The rearrangement links TRBV20-1 to TRBJ2-7; TRBD2 aligns across 9 bases. The V gene's germline CDR1 is DFQATT and CDR2 SNEGSKA (reference sequence). Trimming took 0 bases from V and 4 from J; bases not matched to a gene: 4. CDR3 length: 14 amino acids. CDR3 protein: CSARDRGRVYEQYF. The CDR3 DNA sequence: TGCAGTGCTAGAGATCGCGGGAGGGTGTACGAGCAGTACTTC.

This clonotype was detected ten times or more. Here the CDR3 DNA reads TGTGCCTGGAGTGTCGTTGGGGCGGGTGAAAAACTGTTTTTT. Translated, it gives CAWSVVGAGEKLFF. The chain is built from TRBV30 and TRBJ1-4, with D maybe TRBD1 (5 bases). Germline V gives CDR1 GTSNPN, CDR2 SVGIG (reference sequence). The V end was cut by 0 bases, the J end by 7 bases, with 12 bases between. This CDR3 region has 14 residues.

This clonotype was found many times. This chain uses TRBV5-1 with TRBJ2-3; tentative D call: TRBD2 (6 bases). V was clipped by 4 bases and J by 1 base, with 16 bases between them. The CDR3 sequence is 16 residues long. Germline loops: CDR1 SGHRS, CDR2 YFSETQ. The CDR3 bases are TGCGCCAGCAGCGCCCCCAATTTAGCGGGCACAGATACGCAGTATTTT. This translates into CASSAPNLAGTDTQYF.

This clonotype was counted ten times or more. The chain's CDR3 is CASTLHPGQGYEQYF. The CDR3 bases are TGTGCCAGCACCCTTCACCCCGGACAGGGCTACGAGCAGTACTTC. This sequence joins TRBV6-5 and TRBJ2-7, with 8 positions matching TRBD1. The V segment lost 7 bases and the J segment 3 bases; nucleotides outside the gene matches: 11. CDR1 is MNHEY and CDR2 is SVGAGI in the germline V gene. CDR3 length: 15 amino acids.

This clonotype appeared many times. The J gene is TRBJ2-3, the V gene TRBV6-5; D not certain. V was clipped by 2 bases and J by 0 bases, with 3 bases between them. Germline V gives CDR1 MNHEY, CDR2 SVGAGI. The CDR3 is 13 amino acids. The CDR3 DNA sequence: TGTGCCAGCAGTTACGACAGCACAGATACGCAGTATTTT. Translated, it gives CASSYDSTDTQYF.

This clonotype was seen a few times. The gene calls are TRBV6-1 and TRBJ1-1; D gene unclear. Trimming cost V 2 bases and J 0 bases, with 10 bases left between them. The CDR3 length is 15 residues. Germline V gene sequence: CDR1 MNHNS, CDR2 SASEGT. The CDR3 reads CASSEFIGMNTEAFF. The CDR3 nucleotides are TGTGCCAGCAGTGAATTTATAGGGATGAACACTGAAGCTTTCTTT.

This clonotype has at least ten counts. This chain joins TRBV13 and TRBJ1-5, with D unresolved. V was pared by 6 bases and J by 9 bases, with 15 bases between. Germline V gene sequence: CDR1 PRHDT, CDR2 FYEKMQ (reference sequence). There are 13 residues in the CDR3. DNA for the CDR3: TGTGCCAGCAGGAGCGGCAGCTCGGGGCCCCAGCATTTT. This sequence encodes CASRSGSSGPQHF.

This clonotype was detected a few times. The genes are TRBV20-1 and TRBJ2-1; a weak D match, TRBD1 (6 bases). This CDR3 is built from 17 residues. Between the trimmed V and J ends, which lost 2 bases and 5 bases, there was a span of 22 bases. The germline V gene encodes CDR1 DFQATT and CDR2 SNEGSKA (reference sequence). The CDR3 DNA reads as TGCAGTGCTAGACTAGAGAACACCCTGGGGGCCCACAATGAGCAGTTCTTC. Translating it yields CSARLENTLGAHNEQFF.

This clonotype was recorded at least ten times. CDR3: CASSFQTEETQYF. CDR3 bases: TGTGCCAGCAGCTTTCAGACGGAAGAGACCCAGTACTTC. The V gene is TRBV12-3 or TRBV12-4, the J gene TRBJ2-5; D gene ambiguous. CDR3 length equals 13 residues. With 6 bases removed from V and 3 bases from J, the gap between germline ends came to 11 bases.

This clonotype was found a few times. The gene calls are TRBV2 and TRBJ2-3; 12 nucleotides agree with TRBD2. This CDR3 has 16 residues. V lost 6 bases to trimming and J lost 5 bases; unmatched junction nucleotides: 9. CDR1 is SNHLY and CDR2 is FYNNEI in the germline V gene. CDR3 protein: CASSLTSGRAEDTQYF. In nucleotides, the CDR3 is TGTGCCAGCAGCTTGACTAGCGGGAGAGCGGAAGATACGCAGTATTTT.

CDR3 sequence: CASSQDLGDQPQHF. CDR3 DNA sequence: TGTGCCAGCAGCCAAGATCTTGGGGATCAGCCCCAGCATTTT. The rearrangement uses TRBV3-1 and TRBJ1-5; D call uncertain. V was pared by 0 bases and J by 5 bases, with 8 bases between. Per germline, CDR1 LGHDT and CDR2 YNNKEL (reference sequence). The CDR3 loop spans 14 amino acids. Drawing the rest from reference TRBV3-1 and TRBJ1-5, the complete variable domain is DTAVSQTPKYLVTQMGNDKSIKCEQNLGHDTMYWYKQDSKKFLKIMFSYNNKELIINETVPNRFSPKSPDKAHLNLHINSLELGDSAVYFCASSQDLGDQPQHFGDGTRLSIL.

The V and J genes are TRBV9 and TRBJ2-2; no definite D call. CDR3 length: 15 amino acids. CDR1 SGDLS and CDR2 YYNGEE come from the germline V gene. The V end lost 1 base, the J end lost 5 bases, and 12 bases lay between the germline ends. CDR3 sequence reads: CASSVSHDGTGELFF. CDR3 bases: TGTGCCAGCAGCGTAAGCCACGACGGGACCGGGGAGCTGTTTTTT.

This chain links TRBV29-1 with TRBJ1-1; D is unresolved. CDR3 length: 12 residues. Germline CDR1 SQVTM, CDR2 ANQGSEA. V was trimmed by 4 bases and J by 2 bases, leaving 8 bases between them. The chain's CDR3 is CSVVIGNTEAFF. CDR3 DNA sequence: TGCAGCGTTGTGATTGGTAACACTGAAGCTTTCTTT.

This clonotype was counted a few times. This sequence joins TRBV29-1 and TRBJ2-3, with TRBD2 identical over 12 bases. The ends lost 2 bases at V and 4 bases at J; junction bases unmatched: 7. This CDR3 spans 16 amino acids. The germline V gene has CDR1 SQVTM and CDR2 ANQGSEA. CDR3 protein: CSVEPLAGGRADTQYF. In DNA form, the CDR3 reads TGCAGCGTTGAACCCCTAGCGGGAGGGAGGGCAGATACGCAGTATTTT.

This clonotype was detected many times. The chain recombines TRBV7-2 with TRBJ2-1, with 9 nucleotides matching TRBD2. The J segment lost 6 bases and the V segment lost 3 bases, leaving 9 bases of the junction unmatched. In germline, CDR1 is SGHTA, CDR2 FQGNSA. This CDR3 is built from 16 residues. CDR3 coding DNA: TGTGCCAGCAGCTTTCGCTTAGCGGGGGATATCAATGAGCAGTTCTTC. Translating gives CASSFRLAGDINEQFF. The variable domain in full, completed from reference TRBV7-2 and TRBJ2-1, reads GAGVSQSPSNKVTEKGKDVELRCDPISGHTALYWYRQSLGQGLEFLIYFQGNSAPDKSGLPSDRFSAERTGGSVSTLTIQRTQQEDSAVYLCASSFRLAGDINEQFFGPGTRLTVL.

In its sample, this clonotype was seen many times. Germline is not matched at one junction end, which may reflect a read error. This chain links TRBV5-1 with TRBJ2-7, with 10 bases lining up with TRBD1. The CDR3 is 14 amino acids. Germline CDR1 SGHRS, CDR2 YFSETQ. CDR3 bases: TGTGCCAGCAGCTTAGCGGGACAGGGGTACGAGCAGTACTTC. Protein product: CASSLAGQGYEQYF. The variable domain in full, completed from reference TRBV5-1 and TRBJ2-7, reads KAGVTQTPRYLIKTRGQQVTLSCSPISGHRSVSWYQQTPGQGLQFLFEYFSETQRNKGNFPGRFSGRQFSNSRSEMNVSTLELGDSALYLCASSLAGQGYEQYFGPGTRLTVT.

The sample holds many counts of this clonotype. V gene TRBV7-2 combines with J gene TRBJ1-4, with D possibly being TRBD1 (6 bases). This CDR3 region has 14 residues. CDR1 is SGHTA and CDR2 is FQGNSA in the germline V gene. V was clipped by 1 base and J by 7 bases, with 10 bases between them. As DNA, the CDR3 is TGTGCCAGCAGCTTAGGAGGGGGGCGTGAAAAACTGTTTTTT. This encodes CASSLGGGREKLFF.

This clonotype was found a few times. CDR3 nucleotide sequence: TGTGCCAGCAGCCCCGGGACTAGCGGGACCAATGAGCAGTTCTTC. The encoded protein is CASSPGTSGTNEQFF. This chain uses TRBV7-2 with TRBJ2-1, with TRBD2 identical over 13 bases. Germline V lookup: CDR1 SGHTA, CDR2 FQGNSA. The CDR3 runs to 15 residues. The junction had 4 bases not matched to a gene; V was cut back by 5 bases and J by 6 bases.

At least ten counts were recorded for this clonotype. This rearrangement joins TRBV5-4 to TRBJ2-3, with TRBD2 identical over 11 bases. The length of the CDR3 is 15 residues. Germline CDR1 and CDR2: SGHNT and YYREEE (reference sequence). The junction had 4 bases not matched to a gene; V was cut back by 3 bases and J by 4 bases. The CDR3 DNA reads TGTGCCAGCAGCTCAAAACTAGCGGGAGCAGATACGCAGTATTTT. Protein: CASSSKLAGADTQYF.

This clonotype occurred a few times. CDR3 bases: TGTGCCAGCAGCTTAAGCACGAGACTAGCGGGAGAGGAGACCCAGTACTTC. Its translation is CASSLSTRLAGEETQYF. The chain joins TRBV7-9 to TRBJ2-5; 12 bases are a match to TRBD2. Germline V gene sequence: CDR1 SEHNR, CDR2 FQNEAQ (reference sequence). The V segment lost 2 bases and the J segment 5 bases; nucleotides outside the gene matches: 9. This CDR3 spans 17 amino acids.

The table lists this clonotype with many counts. The chain employs TRBV7-9 and TRBJ2-7; D not resolved. The CDR3 has 13 amino acids. V was pared by 5 bases and J by 3 bases, with 11 bases between. Germline lookup yields CDR1 SEHNR and CDR2 FQNEAQ (reference sequence). The CDR3 DNA is TGTGCCAGCAGCCCGAGGTCAAACTACGAGCAGTACTTC. Translated: CASSPRSNYEQYF.